The 9 T cell receptor beta chains below all came from one sample that was sequenced in a study of blood T cell repertoires in COVID-19. The method was immunoSEQ multiplex PCR; TCRdb's version includes in-frame clones alone and lacks a portion of them. Seen here are about 79,000 clones, approximately 90% observed once, and the top ten hold about 15%. The source material was peripheral blood. All receptors come from a man between 65 and 85 years old with active or convalescent COVID-19.

The gene calls are TRBV18 and TRBJ2-5, with 13 bases fitting TRBD2. V shed 3 bases and J 5 bases; nucleotides not matched to a gene: 6. This CDR3 contains 16 residues. Germline CDR1 is KGHSH and CDR2 is LQKENI. The CDR3 is CASSPRGLAGVETQYF. The CDR3 DNA is TGTGCCAGCTCACCCCGTGGACTAGCGGGGGTGGAGACCCAGTACTTC.

This clone was picked up a small number of times. The J gene is TRBJ2-1, the V gene TRBV25-1; 9 bases map to TRBD2. With 2 bases clipped from V and 10 bases from J, the junction kept 12 bases outside the gene matches. Germline loops: CDR1 MGHDK, CDR2 SYGVNS. The CDR3 extends over 16 amino acids. The chain's CDR3 is CASSERLAGKQGEQFF. CDR3 DNA: TGTGCCAGCAGTGAACGCCTAGCGGGGAAACAGGGGGAGCAGTTCTTC.

The J gene is TRBJ1-6, the V gene TRBV7-3, with D unclear. The CDR3 sequence is 13 residues long. The V and J ends lost 2 bases and 10 bases respectively, with 9 bases between them. Germline V gene sequence: CDR1 SGHTA, CDR2 FQGTGA. The CDR3 loop reads CASSLGDQSPLHF. The DNA of the CDR3 is TGTGCCAGCAGCTTAGGTGATCAGTCACCCCTCCACTTT. The variable domain in full, completed from reference TRBV7-3 and TRBJ1-6, reads GAGVSQTPSNKVTEKGKYVELRCDPISGHTALYWYRQSLGQGPEFLIYFQGTGAADDSGLPNDRFFAVRPEGSVSTLKIQRTERGDSAVYLCASSLGDQSPLHFGNGTRLTVT.

This chain connects TRBV19 to TRBJ1-5, with D possibly matching TRBD1 (5 bases). Germline loops: CDR1 LNHDA, CDR2 SQIVND (reference sequence). The CDR3 is 14 amino acids. The germline V and J ends were trimmed by 6 bases and 7 bases, with 16 bases remaining between them. CDR3 nucleotide sequence: TGTGCCAGTAGGGAAGGGGCAGAGGTGCAGCCCCAGCATTTT. Amino acid sequence: CASREGAEVQPQHF.

The V and J genes are TRBV3-1 (or the pseudogene TRBV3-2) and TRBJ2-1; 8 nucleotides align to TRBD1. There are 17 residues in the CDR3. The V gene end was trimmed by 1 base and the J gene end by 7 bases; junction bases not matched to a gene: 12. CDR1 and CDR2 from the germline V gene are LGHDT and YNNKEL (reference sequence). CDR3 bases: TGTGCCAGCAGCCAAGGGACAGGGTTGAGGGGCTTAAATGAGCAGTTCTTC. It encodes CASSQGTGLRGLNEQFF.

This clone occurred once. The J gene is TRBJ2-7, the V gene TRBV6-5; D may be TRBD2 (5 bases). The CDR3 is made up of 16 amino acids. Germline V gene sequence: CDR1 MNHEY, CDR2 SVGAGI. Trimming removed 0 bases at V and 0 bases at J, with 12 bases between. CDR3 sequence reads: CASSYSLWGDSYEQYF. The CDR3 DNA reads as TGTGCCAGCAGTTACTCGCTCTGGGGAGACTCCTACGAGCAGTACTTC.

J is TRBJ2-7 and V is TRBV18, with a tentative D call TRBD2 (6 bases). Germline lookup yields CDR1 KGHSH and CDR2 LQKENI. The CDR3 length is 13 residues. Deletions cut 3 bases from V and 4 bases from J, with 10 bases between. As DNA, the CDR3 is TGTGCCAGCTCACCTCCACTAGCTTACGAGCAGTACTTC. It translates to CASSPPLAYEQYF.

The chain recombines TRBV7-2 with TRBJ2-1; possible D gene TRBD2, 6 bases. CDR1 is SGHTA and CDR2 is FQGNSA in the germline V gene. V dropped 4 bases and J dropped 0 bases, with 7 bases sitting between them. The CDR3 length is 14 residues. The CDR3 loop reads CASSSRDSYNEQFF. The CDR3 DNA reads TGTGCCAGCAGCTCGCGGGACTCCTACAATGAGCAGTTCTTC.

In its sample, this clone was seen a few times. The rearrangement joins TRBV27 to TRBJ1-2; D unclear. Trimming left V 3 bases short and J 4 bases short, with 9 bases between. The CDR3 spans 13 residues. Germline loops: CDR1 MNHEY, CDR2 SMNVEV (reference sequence). CDR3 in DNA: TGTGCCAGCAGTTTGGGCGCAGCCTATGGCTACACCTTC. This translates into CASSLGAAYGYTF.